This T cell receptor (beta chain) was documented in a study of blood T cell repertoires in COVID-19. About the research overall: Acute and convalescent COVID-19 samples came from the United States, Italy and Spain.

Participants, about 18 to 95 years old, spanned 25 or so US areas. Participants' reported clinical history set cohort assignment. The CDR3 consists of 15 residues. This clone appeared a few times. Authors' data handling: It was from reference gene primer amplification that nucleated cell counts were estimated. Sequenced by immunoSEQ multiplex PCR; TCRdb stores in-frame clones only, minus some. D and trimming were read from the DNA, whereas the V and J calls and clone size are those reported in that table. The sample has 320,000 or so clones; about 90% are singletons. V gene TRBV21-1 combines with J gene TRBJ2-3; the table's D call TRBD2 went unverified against the DNA. TRBV21-1 is a documented pseudogene. The sequence was obtained from a woman in her 30s who had recovered from COVID-19. Sequencing was carried out using PBMCs or T cells enriched from blood (not recorded which). CDR3 sequence (DNA): TGTGCCAGCAGAACGACTAGCGGGGCCCCAGATACGCAGTATTTT. As protein: CASRTTSGAPDTQYF.